The rows below give T cell receptor beta chains drawn from one sample of a study of control samples from healthy donors and cancer patients. Here immunoSEQ multiplex PCR was the method, and the copy in TCRdb shows in-frame clones only, minus some. Of about 120,000 clones in the sample, roughly 92% are singletons; the top ten hold less than 7%. Sequenced material: blood. These receptors came from a man younger than 35 in good health. CDR3s include the opening cysteine and the closing phenylalanine or tryptophan. A D gene is named only where the DNA matches it firmly. Only some rows state a clone size, as once, few, many or a class for expanded clones.

TRBJ2-3 NA NA TRBV3-1/TRBV3-2 CASRETAFGWNTQYF TGTGCCAGCAGGGAAACCGCTTTCGGTTGGAATACGCAGTATTTT
TRBJ2-5 NA TRBD2 TRBV2 CASSWPAGGQETQYF TGTGCCAGCAGCTGGCCAGCGGGGGGTCAAGAGACCCAGTACTTC
TRBJ2-7 NA NA TRBV28 CASSLPFRRVYEQYF TGTGCCAGCAGTTTGCCGTTTCGTCGGGTCTACGAGCAGTACTTC
TRBJ1-2 NA TRBD1 TRBV3-1/TRBV3-2 CASSLYTGQDNYGYTF TGTGCCAGCAGCCTGTATACGGGACAGGATAACTATGGCTACACCTTC
TRBJ2-3 NA TRBD1 TRBV6-6 CASKGQGINQYF TGTGCCAGCAAGGGACAGGGGATTAATCAGTATTTT
TRBJ2-5 NA NA TRBV5-1 CASSLGGNQETQYF TGCGCCAGCAGCTTGGGAGGGAACCAAGAGACCCAGTACTTC
TRBJ2-3 NA NA TRBV4-2 CASSQDKTPSNTDTQYF TGTGCCAGCAGCCAAGATAAGACTCCCAGTAACACAGATACGCAGTATTTT
TRBJ1-1 NA NA TRBV18 CASSPQGLWWNTEAFF TGTGCCAGCTCACCACAGGGGCTCTGGTGGAACACTGAAGCTTTCTTT
TRBJ1-1 NA TRBD1 TRBV10-1 CASSSTGMNTEAFF TGCGCCAGCTCCTCGACAGGGATGAACACTGAAGCTTTCTTT
TRBJ1-5 NA NA TRBV9 CASSVGGVGQPQHF TGTGCCAGCAGCGTAGGGGGAGTCGGACAGCCCCAGCATTTT
TRBJ2-2 NA TRBD2 TRBV5-1 CASTTGLASWNTGELFF TGCGCCAGCACCACGGGACTAGCTAGCTGGAACACCGGGGAGCTGTTTTTT
TRBJ1-1 few NA TRBV12-3/TRBV12-4 CASSRQYNTEAFF TGTGCCAGCAGCCGACAGTATAACACTGAAGCTTTCTTT
TRBJ1-1 NA NA TRBV28 CASSQLQGGTNTEAFF TGTGCCAGCAGTCAACTCCAGGGAGGAACGAACACTGAAGCTTTCTTT
TRBJ2-7 NA TRBD1 TRBV30 CAFSGTGVSYEQYF TGTGCCTTCTCCGGGACAGGGGTATCCTACGAGCAGTACTTC
TRBJ1-1 NA TRBD1 TRBV28 CASRTSSTGTAEAFF TGTGCCAGCAGAACCTCATCTACGGGGACAGCTGAAGCTTTCTTT
TRBJ1-2 NA NA TRBV4-1 CASSPIARYGYTF TGCGCCAGCAGCCCAATCGCGAGGTATGGCTACACCTTC
TRBJ1-1 NA NA TRBV25-1 CASSATGTSGLAFF TGTGCCAGCAGTGCCACCGGGACATCAGGTCTCGCTTTCTTT
TRBJ1-4 NA NA TRBV18 CASSPYGTRDEKLFF TGTGCCAGCTCACCCTACGGGACGAGAGATGAAAAACTGTTTTTT
TRBJ2-2 NA TRBD1 TRBV6-1 CASSELRGRATGELFF TGTGCCAGCAGTGAATTGAGGGGGCGGGCCACCGGGGAGCTGTTTTTT
TRBJ1-2 NA NA TRBV3-1/TRBV3-2 CASSQLSGAYGYTF TGTGCCAGCAGCCAGCTTTCGGGGGCCTATGGCTACACCTTC
TRBJ1-5 NA TRBD1 TRBV9 CASSATGYLNQPQHF TGTGCCAGCAGCGCGACAGGGTACCTTAATCAGCCCCAGCATTTT
TRBJ2-7 once NA TRBV11-2 CASSSGGQYEQYF TGTGCCAGCAGCTCGGGGGGACAGTACGAGCAGTACTTC
TRBJ2-7 NA NA TRBV3-1/TRBV3-2 CASAGINSGAYEQYF TGTGCCAGCGCAGGGATTAACAGCGGTGCCTACGAGCAGTACTTC
TRBJ2-5 NA TRBD2 TRBV4-1 CASSQDEGAGGQETQYF TGCGCCAGCAGCCAAGATGAGGGAGCGGGGGGGCAAGAGACCCAGTACTTC
TRBJ1-2 NA TRBD1 TRBV6-5 CASTDGRTGDYGYTF TGTGCCAGCACCGATGGTAGGACAGGGGACTATGGCTACACCTTC
TRBJ1-1 NA NA TRBV11-2 CASSLGEWGITEAFF TGTGCCAGCAGCCTAGGGGAGTGGGGAATCACTGAAGCTTTCTTT
TRBJ2-1 NA TRBD1 TRBV4-2 CASSRQGGYNEQFF TGTGCCAGCAGCCGACAGGGTGGCTACAATGAGCAGTTCTTC
TRBJ2-2 NA NA TRBV30 CAWIRGAGELFF TGTGCCTGGATCAGAGGCGCCGGGGAGCTGTTTTTT
TRBJ1-5 NA TRBD1 TRBV7-9 CASSPAGGQPQHF TGTGCCAGCAGCCCGGCAGGGGGTCAGCCCCAGCATTTT
TRBJ1-1 NA NA TRBV9 CASSVDGQLDTEAFF TGTGCCAGCAGCGTAGATGGACAGCTGGACACTGAAGCTTTCTTT
TRBJ2-7 NA NA TRBV15 CATGLSSLNEQYF TGTGCCACCGGTCTGAGCAGTCTCAACGAGCAGTACTTC
TRBJ1-1 NA NA TRBV20-1 CSASSSRETEAFF TGCAGTGCTAGTAGCAGTAGGGAAACTGAAGCTTTCTTT
TRBJ1-3 few NA TRBV9 CASTAGNSGNTIYF TGTGCCAGCACCGCAGGGAACTCTGGAAACACCATATATTTT
TRBJ2-3 NA NA TRBV29-1 CSVTARYTDTQYF TGCAGCGTCACAGCGCGATACACAGATACGCAGTATTTT
TRBJ2-1 NA NA TRBV18 CASSPGVYSYNEQFF TGTGCCAGCTCACCAGGGGTTTATTCCTACAATGAGCAGTTCTTC
TRBJ1-6 NA NA TRBV19 CASSFGGSHSPLHF TGTGCCAGTAGTTTCGGGGGGTCTCATTCACCCCTCCACTTT
TRBJ2-7 NA TRBD2 TRBV4-1 CASSQLLLTSGVSYEQYF TGCGCCAGCAGCCAACTCCTACTGACTAGCGGGGTCTCCTACGAGCAGTACTTC
TRBJ2-3 NA TRBD2 TRBV5-1 CASSSLAGDRTDTQYF TGCGCCAGCAGCTCACTAGCGGGGGATCGTACAGATACGCAGTATTTT
TRBJ1-4 NA NA TRBV11-2 CASSYLGGLGKLFF TGTGCCAGCAGCTACCTGGGCGGTCTGGGAAAACTGTTTTTT
TRBJ1-1 NA NA TRBV5-1 CASSLFQGNTEAFF TGCGCCAGCAGCTTGTTCCAGGGGAACACTGAAGCTTTCTTT
TRBJ2-1 NA NA TRBV5-1 CASSLDRGGEQFF TGCGCCAGCAGCTTGGATAGGGGAGGTGAGCAGTTCTTC
TRBJ2-2 NA NA TRBV24-1 CATSDQANTGELFF TGTGCCACCAGTGACCAGGCGAACACCGGGGAGCTGTTTTTT